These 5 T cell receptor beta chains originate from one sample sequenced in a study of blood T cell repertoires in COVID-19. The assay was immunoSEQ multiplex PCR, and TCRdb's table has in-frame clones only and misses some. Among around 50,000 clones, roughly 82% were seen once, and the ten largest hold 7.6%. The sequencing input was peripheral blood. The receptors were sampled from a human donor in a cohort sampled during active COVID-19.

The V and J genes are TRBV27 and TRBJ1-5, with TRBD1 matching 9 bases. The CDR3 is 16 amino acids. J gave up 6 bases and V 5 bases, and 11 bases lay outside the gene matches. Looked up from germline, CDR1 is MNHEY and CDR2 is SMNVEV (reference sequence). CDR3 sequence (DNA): TGTGCCAGCAGTAAATCCGGGACAGGGACCGGTCAGCCCCAGCATTTT. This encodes CASSKSGTGTGQPQHF.

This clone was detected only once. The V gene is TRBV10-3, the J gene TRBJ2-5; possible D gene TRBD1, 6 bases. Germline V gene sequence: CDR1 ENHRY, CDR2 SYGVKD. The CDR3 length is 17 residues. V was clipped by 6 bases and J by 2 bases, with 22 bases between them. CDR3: CAISPEMGQGPQETQYF. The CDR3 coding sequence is TGTGCCATCAGCCCAGAGATGGGTCAGGGGCCTCAAGAGACCCAGTACTTC.

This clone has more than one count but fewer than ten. The CDR3 DNA follows: TGTGCCAGCAGCCGAGGCGGGAGTCAGCAGTTCTTC. This gives the protein CASSRGGSQQFF. The chain couples TRBV11-2 to TRBJ2-1, with 7 bases matching TRBD2. Trimming at V came to 5 bases and at J to 11 bases, leaving 6 bases not matched to a gene. The CDR3 covers 12 residues. Per the germline V gene, CDR1 is SGHAT and CDR2 is FQNNGV.

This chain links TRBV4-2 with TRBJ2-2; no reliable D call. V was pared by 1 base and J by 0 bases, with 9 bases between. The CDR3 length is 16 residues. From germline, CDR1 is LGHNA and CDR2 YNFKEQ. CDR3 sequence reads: CASSQVEAANTGELFF. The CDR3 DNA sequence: TGTGCCAGCAGCCAAGTCGAGGCTGCGAACACCGGGGAGCTGTTTTTT.

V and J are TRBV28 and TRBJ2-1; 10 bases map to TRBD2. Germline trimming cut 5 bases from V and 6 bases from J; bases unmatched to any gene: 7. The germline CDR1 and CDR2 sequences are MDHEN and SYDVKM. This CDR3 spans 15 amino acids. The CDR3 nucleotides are TGTGCCAGCAGTGCATCTAGCGGGAGTGGCAATGAGCAGTTCTTC. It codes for CASSASSGSGNEQFF.